The sequence of this TCR beta chain was determined in a study of blood T cell repertoires in COVID-19. Germline V lookup: CDR1 MGHRA, CDR2 YSYEKL. The junction had 5 bases not matched to a gene; V was cut back by 1 base and J by 8 bases. This CDR3 comprises 16 residues. Recovered status applied to Cohort 3 donors who had two consecutive negative PCRs. It also applied to those with clearance or with symptom resolution. The protocol was immunoSEQ multiplex PCR, while the TCRdb copy is restricted to in-frame clones and leaves out a portion. This sample carries approximately 120,000 clones, roughly four fifths of them seen once, and the ten largest clones take 15% to 20%.

This sequence was found in a man aged 25 to 45 who had recovered from COVID-19. The chain couples TRBV4-1 to TRBJ2-4; 13 positions agree with TRBD2. Sequenced sample: PBMCs or T cells enriched from blood (not recorded which). CDR3 sequence (DNA): TGCGCCAGCAGCCAAGCGGCTACTAGCGGGAGGGACATTCAGTACTTC. As protein: CASSQAATSGRDIQYF.